The entry below describes one TCR beta chain. Its antigen is undetermined. TCR beta libraries used around 2 micrograms of genomic DNA from cryopreserved PBMCs. The data derive from a study of cytotoxic CD8 clonotypes in ibrutinib-treated CLL. Whole-study context: After a median of around six years, some 15 patients stayed remitted and approximately 12 progressed; responses had been partial in some 24 and complete in 2. Study-level results: Ibrutinib response saw clonality rise, and progression saw it return toward baseline. Baseline clonality, above age-matched healthy donor levels, tracked circulating CD8+ T-cell counts.

Data came from immunoSEQ multiplex PCR; TCRdb stores just in-frame clones and leaves some out. The top ten hold more than 20% of the sample, which has some 10,000 clones, approximately 85% seen once. CDR3 length equals 13 residues. The V gene lost 5 bases and the J gene lost 1 base, with 8 bases spanning the gap. Germline CDR1 is GTSNPN and CDR2 is SVGIG (reference sequence). Source: PBMCs, taken at disease progression, from a patient treated with ibrutinib. The V and J genes are TRBV30 and TRBJ1-4; possibly TRBD1 for D (5 bases). The receptor was isolated from a human donor with chronic lymphocytic leukemia. CDR3 nucleotides: TGTGCCTGGTCACAGGAAACTAATGAAAAACTGTTTTTT. Amino acids: CAWSQETNEKLFF.